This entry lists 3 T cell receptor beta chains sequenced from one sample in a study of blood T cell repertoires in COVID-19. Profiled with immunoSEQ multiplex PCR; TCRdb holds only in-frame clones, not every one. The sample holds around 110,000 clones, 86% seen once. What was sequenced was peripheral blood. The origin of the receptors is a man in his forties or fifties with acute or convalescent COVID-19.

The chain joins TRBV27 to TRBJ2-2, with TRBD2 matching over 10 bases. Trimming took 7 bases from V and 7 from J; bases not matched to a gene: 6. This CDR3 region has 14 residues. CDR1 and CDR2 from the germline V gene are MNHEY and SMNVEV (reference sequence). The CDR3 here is CASMERGGRGELFF. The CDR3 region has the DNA TGTGCCAGCATGGAGCGGGGGGGGCGCGGGGAGCTGTTTTTT.

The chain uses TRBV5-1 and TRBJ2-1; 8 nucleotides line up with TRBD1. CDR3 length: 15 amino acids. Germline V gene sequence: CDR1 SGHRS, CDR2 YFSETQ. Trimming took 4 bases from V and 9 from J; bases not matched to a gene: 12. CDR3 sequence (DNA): TGCGCCAGCAGCCTAAGGACAGGGTATTTAGGTGAGCAGTTCTTC. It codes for CASSLRTGYLGEQFF.

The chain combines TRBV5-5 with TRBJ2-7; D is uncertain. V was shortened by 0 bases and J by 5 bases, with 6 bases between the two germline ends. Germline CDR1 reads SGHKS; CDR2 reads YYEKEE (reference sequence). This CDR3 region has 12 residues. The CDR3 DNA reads TGTGCCAGCAGCTTGGGAGGAGACGAGCAGTACTTC. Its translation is CASSLGGDEQYF.